This T cell receptor (beta chain) was captured in a study of shared T cell receptors in the human thymus. Repertoires were generated with immunoSEQ multiplex PCR, while TCRdb's copy carries only in-frame clones and drops some. The data show about 660,000 clones, around 89% seen once. Unmatched junction bases numbered 3, after V lost 0 bases and J lost 0 bases. CDR1 and CDR2 (germline): SGDLS, YYNGEE. This CDR3 is built from 17 residues. The sample was also linked to a second study, of human thymus T cells. From that second work: Finnish infants who were healthy and having corrective surgery for congenital heart defects made up the donors. Resections from corrective heart surgery supplied the thymus tissue.

The chain recombines TRBV9 with TRBJ2-5; 12 nucleotides line up with TRBD2. This sequence originates from a boy under three years old with a congenital heart defect. The sample was thymocytes. The CDR3 loop is CASSVGLAGGYQETQYF. The CDR3 bases are TGTGCCAGCAGCGTAGGGCTAGCGGGAGGGTACCAAGAGACCCAGTACTTC. The full variable domain, rest sourced from reference TRBV9 and TRBJ2-5, is DSGVTQTPKHLITATGQRVTLRCSPRSGDLSVYWYQQSLDQGLQFLIQYYNGEERAKGNILERFSAQQFPDLHSELNLSSLELGDSALYFCASSVGLAGGYQETQYFGPGTRLLVL.